This entry lists 30 T cell receptor beta chains sequenced from one sample in a study of T cells after yellow fever vaccination. TCRdb recomputed calls from the 5' RACE reads with MiXCR, one row per CDR3 protein. The repertoire holds 620,000 or so distinct CDR3 sequences, with about a sixth as singletons. The sample was PBMCs, taken 5 to 6 days after the first yellow fever vaccination. The receptors shown here come from a man younger than 35 who received the YFV17D yellow fever vaccine.

This clonotype was detected only a few times. The rearrangement links TRBV20-1 to TRBJ2-3; possibly TRBD1 for D (7 bases). Germline CDR1 and CDR2: DFQATT and SNEGSKA (reference sequence). V lost 3 bases, J lost 1 base, and 14 bases lay in between. CDR3 length equals 15 residues. CDR3 sequence reads: CSASGRRGRTDTQYF. The CDR3, as DNA: TGCAGTGCTAGCGGCCGGAGGGGGCGCACAGATACGCAGTATTTT.

The chain uses TRBV5-1 and TRBJ2-1; a possible D gene is TRBD1 (5 bases). CDR1 is SGHRS, CDR2 YFSETQ, per germline. This CDR3 has 16 residues. The V end was cut by 4 bases, the J end by 10 bases, with 24 bases between. The CDR3 bases are TGCGCCAGCAGCGCCCTCGACTGGGGCTTACAGCCAGAGCAGTTCTTC. Protein product: CASSALDWGLQPEQFF.

V gene TRBV5-1 combines with J gene TRBJ2-7; D ambiguous. With 1 base removed from V and 3 bases from J, the gap between germline ends came to 23 bases. The CDR3 runs 18 residues. Germline CDR1 and CDR2: SGHRS and YFSETQ. CDR3 in amino acids: CASSLRPGNTPPNYEQYF. The CDR3 DNA follows: TGCGCCAGCAGCTTGAGGCCAGGCAATACACCACCTAACTACGAGCAGTACTTC.

The sample holds a few counts of this clonotype. The V call is TRBV7-6, the J call TRBJ2-1, with D perhaps matching TRBD1 or TRBD2 (7 bases each). Per the germline V gene, CDR1 is SGHVS and CDR2 is FNYEAQ. The CDR3 is made up of 12 amino acids. Trimming removed 2 bases from V and 12 bases from J, with 11 bases in between. CDR3 in amino acids: CASSLWEGAQFF. CDR3 nucleotides: TGTGCCAGCAGCTTATGGGAGGGGGCGCAGTTCTTC.

V and J are TRBV11-1 and TRBJ2-5; 9 bases agree with TRBD2. This CDR3 spans 18 amino acids. Germline CDR1 reads SGHAT; CDR2 reads FQDESV (reference sequence). V was clipped by 4 bases and J by 3 bases; unmatched bases: 15. CDR3 sequence: CASSWPLIQGLAEETQYF. DNA of the CDR3: TGTGCCAGCAGCTGGCCCCTGATCCAGGGACTAGCCGAAGAGACCCAGTACTTC.

This clonotype has more than one count but fewer than ten. J is TRBJ2-2 and V is TRBV12-3 or TRBV12-4, with TRBD2 matching over 8 bases. V lost 4 bases, J lost 7 bases, and 8 bases stayed unmatched. The CDR3 is 15 residues long. This chain's CDR3 is CASSSSGGGHGELFF. Here the CDR3 DNA reads TGTGCCAGCAGTTCGTCCGGGGGGGGTCACGGGGAGCTGTTTTTT.

This clonotype was picked up a small number of times. The chain carries TRBV11-2 and TRBJ2-2; D remains ambiguous. V was cut by 8 bases and J by 4 bases, with 2 bases left in between. CDR1 and CDR2 from the germline V gene are SGHAT and FQNNGV. The CDR3 contains 10 residues. The chain's CDR3 is CASVTGELFF. DNA of the CDR3: TGTGCCAGCGTCACCGGGGAGCTGTTTTTT.

The chain employs TRBV4-1 and TRBJ2-7; D not certain. Germline V CDR1 and CDR2: MGHRA, YSYEKL. This CDR3 contains 15 residues. Between the trimmed V and J ends, which lost 0 bases and 2 bases, there was a span of 11 bases. The CDR3 is CASSQDLGSPYEQYF. The CDR3 nucleotides are TGCGCCAGCAGCCAAGATCTTGGGTCGCCCTACGAGCAGTACTTC.

This clonotype was seen only a few times. The CDR3 loop is CASSYQLAWETQYF. As DNA, the CDR3 is TGTGCCAGCAGTTATCAATTGGCGTGGGAGACCCAGTACTTC. The V gene is TRBV6-2 or TRBV6-3, the J gene TRBJ2-5; D uncertain. The germline V gene encodes CDR1 MNHEY and CDR2 SVGEGT. V was pared by 3 bases and J by 5 bases, with 13 bases between. There are 14 residues in the CDR3.

V is TRBV20-1 and J is TRBJ1-5; unclear D gene. In germline, CDR1 is DFQATT, CDR2 SNEGSKA (reference sequence). CDR3 size: 12 residues. Trimming took 6 bases from V and 3 from J, leaving 9 bases between them. This chain's CDR3 is CSASVHNQPQHF. In nucleotides, the CDR3 is TGCAGTGCAAGCGTCCACAATCAGCCCCAGCATTTT.

This clonotype has ten or more counts. This chain connects TRBV5-1 to TRBJ2-1; 7 nucleotides match TRBD2. CDR3 length: 14 residues. Germline V gene lookup returns CDR1 SGHRS and CDR2 YFSETQ. J gave up 7 bases and V 2 bases, and 6 bases lay outside the gene matches. CDR3 coding DNA: TGCGCCAGCAGCTTAGAGCGGGGTTGGAATGAGCAGTTCTTC. Amino acid sequence: CASSLERGWNEQFF.

The rearrangement joins TRBV20-1 to TRBJ2-1, with 7 bases lining up with TRBD2. J gave up 9 bases and V 3 bases, and 11 bases lay outside the gene matches. Germline values: CDR1 DFQATT, CDR2 SNEGSKA (reference sequence). The CDR3 has 14 amino acids. The CDR3 protein is CSARERGPISEQFF. The CDR3 nucleotides read TGCAGTGCTAGGGAGCGGGGCCCGATTAGTGAGCAGTTCTTC.

This chain links TRBV29-1 with TRBJ1-5; the D is unclear. Germline V lookup: CDR1 SQVTM, CDR2 ANQGSEA. This CDR3 comprises 13 residues. V shed 7 bases and J shed 3 bases, with 13 bases lying between them. The chain's CDR3 is CSAQAGINQPQHF. In DNA, the CDR3 is TGCAGCGCGCAGGCGGGGATCAATCAGCCCCAGCATTTT.

The CDR3 DNA follows: TGTGCCAGCAGCCATCTTCCGGGACAGGGGGCTCCCGGGGAGCTGTTTTTT. It yields the protein CASSHLPGQGAPGELFF. The chain has TRBV4-2 and TRBJ2-2; 12 positions agree with TRBD1. The length of the CDR3 is 17 residues. After removal of 3 bases from V and 6 bases from J, the junction contained 8 bases not matched to a gene. Germline assignment: CDR1 LGHNA and CDR2 YNFKEQ.

The chain carries TRBV9 and TRBJ2-2; D perhaps matches TRBD1 (5 bases). The CDR3 is made up of 14 amino acids. The V end was cut by 3 bases, the J end by 4 bases, with 10 bases between. CDR1 SGDLS and CDR2 YYNGEE come from the germline V gene. The CDR3 spells CASSADSLTGELFF. CDR3 nucleotide sequence: TGTGCCAGCAGCGCAGACAGCCTCACCGGGGAGCTGTTTTTT.

The V call is TRBV5-4, the J call TRBJ1-6, with D possibly TRBD1 on 6 matching bases. CDR3 size: 15 residues. Germline V lookup: CDR1 SGHNT, CDR2 YYREEE (reference sequence). The V end was cut by 0 bases, the J end by 9 bases, with 13 bases between. In nucleotides, the CDR3 is TGTGCCAGCAGCTTGGACAGAACAGGGAGTTCACCCCTCCACTTT. Protein sequence: CASSLDRTGSSPLHF.

This clonotype has more than one count but fewer than ten. The chain uses TRBV4-2 and TRBJ2-7; 11 nucleotides line up with TRBD2. With 1 base clipped from V and 2 bases from J, the junction kept 7 bases outside the gene matches. The CDR3 spans 17 residues. The V gene's germline CDR1 is LGHNA and CDR2 YNFKEQ. The CDR3 coding sequence is TGTGCCAGCAGCCAAGCCGCCCATAGCGGGGGGGCCTACGAGCAGTACTTC. The encoded protein is CASSQAAHSGGAYEQYF.

This clonotype appeared a few times. V and J are TRBV10-3 and TRBJ2-1; 8 bases map to TRBD2. CDR3 length: 17 residues. The ends lost 2 bases at V and 0 bases at J; junction bases unmatched: 6. The germline CDR1 and CDR2 sequences are ENHRY and SYGVKD. The CDR3: CAISEPFGTSSYNEQFF. DNA of the CDR3: TGTGCCATCAGTGAGCCTTTCGGGACTAGCTCCTACAATGAGCAGTTCTTC.

The J gene is TRBJ2-3, the V gene TRBV20-1; 8 nucleotides align to TRBD1. CDR1 and CDR2 from the germline V gene are DFQATT and SNEGSKA (reference sequence). J lost 1 base, V lost 3 bases, and 6 bases had no gene match. CDR3 length equals 15 residues. The CDR3 nucleotides are TGCAGTGCTAGCCCAGGGGGCTCGGGCACAGATACGCAGTATTTT. Encoded protein: CSASPGGSGTDTQYF.

The chain carries TRBV14 and TRBJ2-2; unclear D gene. V gave up 6 bases and J gave up 0 bases, with 11 bases separating them. The CDR3 consists of 15 residues. The germline V gene encodes CDR1 SGHDN and CDR2 FVKESK. CDR3 coding DNA: TGTGCCAGCAGTCTCGGACGTCCGAACACCGGGGAGCTGTTTTTT. It encodes CASSLGRPNTGELFF.

This clonotype was counted a few times. The gene calls are TRBV7-2 and TRBJ2-1; 8 bases agree with TRBD2. V shed 1 base and J 9 bases; nucleotides not matched to a gene: 11. Germline V CDR1 and CDR2: SGHTA, FQGNSA. The CDR3 runs to 16 residues. The CDR3 DNA follows: TGTGCCAGCAGCTTAGACCCCCGGGGGGGGTTCGGTGAGCAGTTCTTC. This codes for CASSLDPRGGFGEQFF.

This rearrangement joins TRBV6-1 to TRBJ1-3; D is perhaps TRBD1 (6 bases). Germline values: CDR1 MNHNS, CDR2 SASEGT. This CDR3 comprises 15 residues. Trimming took 7 bases from V and 0 from J, leaving 13 bases between them. The DNA of the CDR3 is TGTGCCAGCACCAGGGGCCTCAACTCTGGAAACACCATATATTTT. This sequence encodes CASTRGLNSGNTIYF.

The sample holds a few counts of this clonotype. The chain links TRBV11-2 to TRBJ2-1; tentative D call: TRBD2 (7 bases). Germline loops: CDR1 SGHAT, CDR2 FQNNGV. The V gene lost 5 bases and the J gene lost 2 bases, with 22 bases spanning the gap. The CDR3 totals 18 residues. CDR3 amino acids: CASSPGYLGGVPYNEQFF. The CDR3 coding sequence is TGTGCCAGCAGCCCAGGTTATCTAGGGGGGGTACCCTACAATGAGCAGTTCTTC.

In this sample, this clonotype turned up a few times. V usage is TRBV7-9 and J usage is TRBJ1-1; 7 positions match TRBD1. This CDR3 region has 15 residues. Germline V gene sequence: CDR1 SEHNR, CDR2 FQNEAQ (reference sequence). V shed 5 bases and J 4 bases; nucleotides not matched to a gene: 10. CDR3 residues: CASSRQGVAGTEAFF. CDR3 in DNA: TGTGCCAGCAGCCGTCAGGGGGTGGCGGGCACTGAAGCTTTCTTT.

This rearrangement joins TRBV4-1 to TRBJ2-3; D is unresolved. Germline lookup yields CDR1 MGHRA and CDR2 YSYEKL. This CDR3 region has 14 residues. Trimming removed 4 bases from V and 9 bases from J, with 17 bases in between. DNA of the CDR3: TGCGCCAGCAGCCCGAAGGGAAATCCAGGCACGCAGTATTTT. Translated: CASSPKGNPGTQYF.

The gene calls are TRBV2 and TRBJ1-4; D gene ambiguous. V lost 7 bases and J 6 bases, leaving 9 bases between the germline ends. The CDR3 is made up of 12 amino acids. Germline V gives CDR1 SNHLY, CDR2 FYNNEI. The CDR3 DNA reads TGTGCCAGCAAAGGAGACTATGAAAAACTGTTTTTT. It specifies CASKGDYEKLFF.

This clonotype was seen only a few times. This chain joins TRBV12-5 and TRBJ2-7; TRBD2 is a possible D gene (6 bases). The ends were cut back, 6 bases at V and 2 bases at J, with 17 bases in the middle. Germline V CDR1 and CDR2: LGHNT, FRNRAP. The CDR3 spans 15 residues. The chain's CDR3 is CASGPTGTGAYEQYF. CDR3 bases: TGTGCTAGTGGACCTACCGGGACGGGAGCCTACGAGCAGTACTTC. The full variable domain, its missing parts supplied by reference TRBV12-5 and TRBJ2-7, is DARVTQTPRHKVTEMGQEVTMRCQPILGHNTVFWYRQTMMQGLELLAYFRNRAPLDDSGMPKDRFSAEMPDATLATLKIQPSEPRDSAVYFCASGPTGTGAYEQYFGPGTRLTVT.

The rearrangement joins TRBV30 to TRBJ2-3; D remains ambiguous. CDR3 length equals 15 residues. CDR1 and CDR2 (germline): GTSNPN, SVGIG (reference sequence). The V end lost 0 bases, the J end lost 0 bases, and 10 bases lay between the germline ends. The CDR3 DNA sequence: TGTGCCTGGAGTGTAGGGTCTACTAGCACAGATACGCAGTATTTT. It yields the protein CAWSVGSTSTDTQYF.

This chain links TRBV9 with TRBJ2-3; the D gene could be TRBD1 or TRBD2 (5 bases each). Trimming removed 5 bases at V and 3 bases at J, with 19 bases between. From germline, CDR1 is SGDLS and CDR2 YYNGEE. The CDR3 is 16 residues long. CDR3 in DNA: TGTGCCAGCAGAAACTCCCGGGACGTCGAGACAGATACGCAGTATTTT. Its protein is CASRNSRDVETDTQYF.

J is TRBJ2-5 and V is TRBV4-2, with a tentative D call TRBD2 (7 bases). CDR1 is LGHNA and CDR2 is YNFKEQ in the germline V gene. The V and J ends lost 1 base and 4 bases respectively, with 16 bases between them. This CDR3 region has 16 residues. CDR3 DNA: TGTGCCAGCAGCCAAGGGGCGGGGGCCCCAGGAGAGACCCAGTACTTC. Protein: CASSQGAGAPGETQYF.